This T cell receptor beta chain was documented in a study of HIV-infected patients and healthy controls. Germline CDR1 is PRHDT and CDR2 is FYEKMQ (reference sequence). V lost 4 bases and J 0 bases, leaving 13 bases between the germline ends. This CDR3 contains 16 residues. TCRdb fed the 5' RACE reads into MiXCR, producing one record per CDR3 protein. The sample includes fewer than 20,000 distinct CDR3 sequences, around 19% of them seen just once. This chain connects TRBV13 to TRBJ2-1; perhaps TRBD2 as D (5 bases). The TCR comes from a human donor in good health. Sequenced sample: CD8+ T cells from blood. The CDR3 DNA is TGTGCCAGCAGCTCTGCGGGTGACAACTCCTACAATGAGCAGTTCTTC. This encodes CASSSAGDNSYNEQFF.